The T cell receptor (beta chain) under discussion was sequenced for a study of OX40 agonist ivuxolimab in advanced cancers. Libraries were prepared by immunoSEQ multiplex PCR; TCRdb keeps only in-frame clonotypes and omits some of them. In the table there are 73,000 or so clones, 75% to 85% of which are singletons. Trimming cost V 10 bases and J 0 bases, with 6 bases left between them. CDR3 size: 11 residues. From germline, CDR1 is SGHRS and CDR2 YFSETQ. Blood samples were obtained at baseline, cycle 4 day 1, and cycle 7 day 1. V usage is TRBV5-1 and J usage is TRBJ2-3; D remains unclear. Specimen: CD4+ or CD8+ T cells sorted from blood, collected in a trial of the OX40 agonist ivuxolimab. This TCR was recovered from an adult with an advanced solid tumor such as melanoma, head and neck, liver or kidney cancer. CDR3 residues: CASRSTDTQYF. For the CDR3, the DNA is TGCGCCTCCAGAAGCACAGATACGCAGTATTTT.